This is a list of T cell receptor beta chains from one sample in a study of blood T cells in healthy people across ages. TCRdb processed the 5' RACE reads anew with MiXCR; each CDR3 protein has one entry. The table includes about 280,000 distinct CDR3 sequences, around 30% detected once. Sample: blood. All receptors derive from a woman aged 70-85 years in good health. The CDR3 runs from the conserved cysteine through the conserved F or W.

V: TRBV11-2; CDR3: CASSFTSAGYEQFF
V: TRBV10-3; CDR3: CASSDGAGGYNEQYF
V: TRBV5-1; CDR3: CASSLNGYTDTQYF
V: TRBV15; CDR3: CATSSLTRGPEAFF
V: TRBV5-1; CDR3: CASSLSVSQETQYF
V: TRBV7-2; CDR3: CASSLEGSGTETQYF
V: TRBV20-1; CDR3: CSAREAGGSFEQFF
V: TRBV18; CDR3: CASSPTGNSMNTEAFF
V: TRBV7-2; CDR3: CAGTTSGSEQYF
V: TRBV16; CDR3: CASSLWGSGSENEQFF
V: TRBV20-1; CDR3: CSARQGASSRETQYF
V: TRBV4-1; CDR3: CASSQERGLRNEQFF
V: TRBV29-1; CDR3: CSVHPTEPQYF
V: TRBV28; CDR3: CASRNPGRKTHEQYF
V: TRBV12-3/TRBV12-4; CDR3: CASSPARTRSYGNTIYF
V: TRBV20-1; CDR3: CSARDSLGRTTYEQYF
V: TRBV6-5; CDR3: CASRRPISYEQYF